This T cell receptor beta chain was recorded in a study of human T cells and chemical hapten exposure. Study at large: Per-sample variation in TCR yield stemmed mainly from small pooled library volume differences.

Germline V gene data show CDR1 as MNHNY and CDR2 as SVGAGI (reference sequence). V was cut by 2 bases and J by 5 bases, with 4 bases left in between. This CDR3 region has 12 residues. Findings and limits, study-wide: DPC sensitization left the count of TCRs above 1 in 1000 unchanged.

This clonotype appeared many times. Its antigen remains unknown. Time point specified: healthy volunteer bleed at 2 weeks. Whole blood, unfractionated, served as the material for total RNA extraction. Individual cDNA molecules had unique molecular identifiers attached to them by the library. The authors' processing: The number of TCRs in each sample had a median of approximately 96,000 and spanned 23,224 to 690,600. TCRdb re-analysed the RACE reads in MiXCR, keeping a single row per CDR3 protein. These V and J calls are TCRdb output, not the study's own analysis. The data contain around 130,000 distinct CDR3 sequences, more than 7.5% of them singletons.

This sequence was found in a male donor in good health. Some clones in this sample may be carry-over from other donors' samples. The chain recombines TRBV6-6 with TRBJ1-5; D is unclear. The sample consisted of whole blood. CDR3 sequence reads: CASSYGDQPQHF. DNA for the CDR3: TGTGCCAGCAGTTACGGGGATCAGCCCCAGCATTTT.